This entry lists 8 T cell receptor beta chains sequenced from one sample in a study of immune heterogeneity within non-small cell lung tumors. Multiplex PCR (32 V and 13 J primers) was used to amplify the TCR beta CDR3. One entry per CDR3 protein, called by TCRdb with MiXCR from the multiplex PCR reads. The data hold 4,600 or so distinct CDR3 sequences, with 35% to 45% observed a single time. Each sample used around 600 ng of genomic DNA from bulk tumor tissue. Several widely spaced biopsies per primary tumor were taken during surgery. Patients underwent curative surgery for untreated, newly diagnosed non-small cell lung cancer. Specimen: lung tumor tissue. The receptors shown here come from a woman aged 50 to 65 with non-small cell lung cancer.

The V call is TRBV15, the J call TRBJ1-6; D remains unclear. V was cut by 0 bases and J by 7 bases, with 13 bases left in between. The CDR3 consists of 16 residues. CDR1 and CDR2 from the germline V gene are LNHNV and YYDKDF (reference sequence). Here the CDR3 reads CATSRDLRGGNSPLHF. The CDR3 DNA is TGTGCCACCAGCAGAGATCTGCGGGGTGGGAATTCACCCCTCCACTTT.

The chain links TRBV7-9 to TRBJ2-7; 8 nucleotides match TRBD2. CDR3 length equals 16 residues. After removal of 3 bases from V and 5 bases from J, the junction contained 12 bases not matched to a gene. In germline, CDR1 is SEHNR, CDR2 FQNEAQ (reference sequence). The CDR3 here is CASSLEGSTSENEQYF. CDR3 coding DNA: TGTGCCAGCAGCTTGGAGGGGTCGACTAGCGAGAACGAGCAGTACTTC.

This clonotype ranks as medium-sized. An end of the junction differs from the germline gene, which may be a read error. This sequence joins TRBV3-1 and TRBJ2-7; TRBD1 is a possible D gene (7 bases). In germline, CDR1 is LGHDT, CDR2 YNNKEL (reference sequence). This CDR3 has 12 amino acids. The CDR3 bases are TGTGCCAGCAGCCAAGGGGGAGACAGGGAGGACTTC. Encoded protein: CASSQGGDREDF.

Only a few counts were recorded for this clonotype. The chain is built from TRBV5-4 and TRBJ1-1; D perhaps matches TRBD1 (5 bases). The ends were cut back, 5 bases at V and 4 bases at J, with 15 bases in the middle. The CDR3 spans 14 residues. Germline CDR1 and CDR2: SGHNT and YYREEE (reference sequence). CDR3 bases: TGTGCCAGCAGTTGGGGCTCGGGGAGCACTGAAGCTTTCTTT. Its translation: CASSWGSGSTEAFF.

This clonotype came up a few times. This may be a read error: a much more frequent sequence differs by one nucleotide. The V gene is TRBV19, the J gene TRBJ2-7; D is uncertain. The germline V gene encodes CDR1 LNHDA and CDR2 SQIVND (reference sequence). The CDR3 runs to 15 residues. CDR3 region: CASRPTPEPTYERYF. As DNA, the CDR3 is TGTGCCAGTAGACCAACTCCTGAGCCCACCTACGAGCGGTACTTC. Drawing the rest from reference TRBV19 and TRBJ2-7, the complete variable domain is DGGITQSPKYLFRKEGQNVTLSCEQNLNHDAMYWYRQDPGQGLRLIYYSQIVNDFQKGDIAEGYSVSREKKESFPLTVTSAQKNPTAFYLCASRPTPEPTYERYFGPGTRLTVT.

In its sample, this clonotype ranks as medium-sized. The rearrangement joins TRBV19 to TRBJ1-2; no clear D gene. Germline assignment: CDR1 LNHDA and CDR2 SQIVND (reference sequence). The CDR3 covers 15 residues. V lost 3 bases and J lost 2, with 13 bases in between. Written as DNA, the CDR3 is TGTGCCAGTAGTATCATTGGGCCGAGGAACTATGGCTACACCTTC. Amino acids: CASSIIGPRNYGYTF.

This clonotype has ten or more counts. V and J are TRBV7-9 and TRBJ2-4; either TRBD1 or TRBD2 may supply D (5 bases each). The length of the CDR3 is 15 residues. The ends were cut back, 5 bases at V and 6 bases at J, with 17 bases in the middle. Per germline, CDR1 SEHNR and CDR2 FQNEAQ (reference sequence). The DNA of the CDR3 is TGTGCCAGCAGCCCCCAGGCTGGGACCCTAAACATTCAGTACTTC. Protein sequence: CASSPQAGTLNIQYF.

By share, this clonotype ranks as medium-sized. The genes are TRBV30 and TRBJ1-6; D not certain. This CDR3 is built from 15 residues. The V end was cut by 5 bases, the J end by 0 bases, with 11 bases between. In germline, CDR1 is GTSNPN, CDR2 SVGIG (reference sequence). This CDR3 is CAWCLGSSYNSPLHF. CDR3 bases: TGTGCCTGGTGCCTGGGCTCCTCCTATAATTCACCCCTCCACTTT.